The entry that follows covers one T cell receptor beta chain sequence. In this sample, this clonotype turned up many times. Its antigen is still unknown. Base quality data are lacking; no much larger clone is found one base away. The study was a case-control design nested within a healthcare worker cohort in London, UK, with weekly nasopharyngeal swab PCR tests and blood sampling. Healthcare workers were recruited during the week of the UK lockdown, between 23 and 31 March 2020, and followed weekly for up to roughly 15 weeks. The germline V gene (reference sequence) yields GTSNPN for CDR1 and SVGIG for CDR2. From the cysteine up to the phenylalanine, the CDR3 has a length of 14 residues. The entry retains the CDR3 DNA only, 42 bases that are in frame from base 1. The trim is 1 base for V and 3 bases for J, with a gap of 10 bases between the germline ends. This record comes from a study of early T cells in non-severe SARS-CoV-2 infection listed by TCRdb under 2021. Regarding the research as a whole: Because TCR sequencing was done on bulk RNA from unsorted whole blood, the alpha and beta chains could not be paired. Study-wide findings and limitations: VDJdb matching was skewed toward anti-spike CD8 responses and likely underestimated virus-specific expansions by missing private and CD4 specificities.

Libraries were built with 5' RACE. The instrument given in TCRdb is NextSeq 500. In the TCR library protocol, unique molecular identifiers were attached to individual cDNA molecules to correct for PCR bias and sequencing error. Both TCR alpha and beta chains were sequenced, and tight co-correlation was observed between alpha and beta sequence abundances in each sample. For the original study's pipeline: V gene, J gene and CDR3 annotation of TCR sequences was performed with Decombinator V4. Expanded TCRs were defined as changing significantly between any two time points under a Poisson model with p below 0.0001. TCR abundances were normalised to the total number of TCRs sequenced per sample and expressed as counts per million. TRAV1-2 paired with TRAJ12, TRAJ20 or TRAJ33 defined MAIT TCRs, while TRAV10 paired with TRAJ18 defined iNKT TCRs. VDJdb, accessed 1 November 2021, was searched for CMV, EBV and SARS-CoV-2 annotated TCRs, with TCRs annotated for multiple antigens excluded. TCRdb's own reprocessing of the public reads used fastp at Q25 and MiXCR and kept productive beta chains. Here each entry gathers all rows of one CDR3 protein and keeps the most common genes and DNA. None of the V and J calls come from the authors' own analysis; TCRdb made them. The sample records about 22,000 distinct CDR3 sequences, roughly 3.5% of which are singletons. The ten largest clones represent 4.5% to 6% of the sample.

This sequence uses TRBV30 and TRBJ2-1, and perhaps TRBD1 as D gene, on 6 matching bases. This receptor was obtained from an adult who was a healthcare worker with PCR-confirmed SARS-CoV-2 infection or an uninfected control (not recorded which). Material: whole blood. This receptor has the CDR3 CAWSEGGHYNEQFF. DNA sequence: TGTGCCTGGAGTGAAGGGGGACACTACAATGAGCAGTTCTTC.